These T cell receptor beta chains were read from a single sample in a study of blood T cells in healthy people across ages. Using its own MiXCR run on the 5' RACE reads, TCRdb lists one record per CDR3 protein. The sample contains some 1,800,000 distinct CDR3 sequences, 30% to 40% of which appear only once. Sample: blood. Every receptor here comes from a human donor in good health. Each CDR3 is given with its conserved first and last residue. D genes are given only for firm matches. The size entry is marked missing in some rows and otherwise reads once, few, many or a size class.

- | few | TRBJ2-1 | TRBV9 | CASSVGFGTSSLSYEQFF | TGTGCCAGCAGCGTAGGTTTCGGGACATCTTCCCTGTCGTATGAGCAGTTCTTC
- | - | TRBJ1-2 | TRBV14 | CASSQEDLLYHGYTF | TGTGCCAGCAGCCAAGAGGATCTTTTGTATCATGGCTACACCTTC
- | - | TRBJ1-1 | TRBV5-5 | CASSLGLGTIDTEAFF | TGTGCCAGCAGCTTGGGTCTCGGGACTATCGACACTGAAGCTTTCTTT
- | - | TRBJ2-5 | TRBV6-5 | CASKQTGRGVETQYF | TGTGCCAGCAAACAAACAGGGAGAGGGGTAGAGACCCAGTACTTC
- | - | TRBJ1-1 | TRBV20-1 | CSARDGREASEAFF | TGCAGTGCTAGAGATGGCAGGGAAGCCTCTGAAGCTTTCTTT
- | - | TRBJ1-2 | TRBV6-2/TRBV6-3 | CASSYARDGYTF | TGTGCCAGCAGTTACGCCAGGGATGGCTACACCTTC
- | - | TRBJ2-5 | TRBV3-1 | CASSQFRLGGVGETQYF | TGTGCCAGCAGCCAGTTCCGACTAGGTGGGGTAGGGGAGACCCAGTACTTC
TRBD2 | - | TRBJ2-7 | TRBV7-2 | CASSRGREAAYEQYF | TGTGCCAGCAGCCGAGGGCGGGAGGCAGCCTACGAGCAGTACTTC
- | few | TRBJ1-2 | TRBV20-1 | CSVTPPRGHPYGYTF | TGCAGTGTTACCCCCCCACGGGGTCACCCTTATGGCTACACCTTC
- | - | TRBJ2-7 | TRBV10-3 | CAISEPGTTEQYF | TGTGCCATCAGTGAGCCGGGAACCACCGAGCAGTACTTC
- | - | TRBJ2-7 | TRBV20-1 | CSASPDTYEQYF | TGCAGTGCTAGTCCGGATACCTACGAGCAGTACTTC
- | - | TRBJ2-3 | TRBV7-2 | CASSFQPSTDTQYF | TGTGCCAGCAGCTTCCAGCCGAGCACAGATACGCAGTATTTT
- | - | TRBJ2-7 | TRBV9 | CASSVGGTDYEQYF | TGTGCCAGCAGCGTAGGAGGTACAGACTACGAGCAGTACTTC
- | few | TRBJ2-1 | TRBV5-1 | CASSSLQGGVWDNEQFF | TGCGCCAGCAGCTCTCTCCAAGGGGGGGTTTGGGACAATGAGCAGTTCTTC
- | - | TRBJ2-5 | TRBV3-1 | CASSQGAGVRGTQYF | TGTGCCAGCAGCCAAGGGGCAGGGGTTCGTGGGACCCAGTACTTC
TRBD1 | - | TRBJ1-2 | TRBV20-1 | CSATGQGAWGYTF | TGCAGTGCTACGGGACAGGGTGCTTGGGGCTACACCTTC
- | few | TRBJ2-1 | TRBV5-1 | CASSLARTYNEQFF | TGCGCCAGCAGCTTGGCGAGAACCTACAATGAGCAGTTCTTC
- | - | TRBJ2-7 | TRBV18 | CASSPPNSPYEQYF | TGTGCCAGCTCACCACCAAACAGCCCCTACGAGCAGTACTTC
- | once | TRBJ1-1 | TRBV12-3/TRBV12-4 | CASRSFTEAFF | TGTGCCAGCAGAAGTTTCACTGAAGCTTTCTTT
- | few | TRBJ2-1 | TRBV20-1 | CSADVGVSSYNEQFF | TGCAGTGCTGACGTCGGCGTTAGCTCCTACAATGAGCAGTTCTTC
TRBD1 | - | TRBJ1-2 | TRBV5-1 | CASSLGQGADWGYTF | TGCGCCAGCAGCTTAGGACAGGGGGCCGACTGGGGCTACACCTTC
TRBD2 | - | TRBJ2-1 | TRBV5-1 | CASSDLAGDHNEQFF | TGCGCCAGCAGCGATCTAGCGGGGGATCACAATGAGCAGTTCTTC
- | - | TRBJ2-1 | TRBV7-2 | CASPFPLCSYNEPFF | TGTGCCAGCCCCTTCCCACTGTGCTCCTACAATGAGCCGTTCTTC
TRBD1 | - | TRBJ2-3 | TRBV20-1 | CSAPGGQGTDTQYF | TGCAGTGCCCCCGGTGGACAGGGGACAGATACGCAGTATTTT
TRBD2 | - | TRBJ2-1 | TRBV9 | CASSVTPRLAESYNEQFF | TGTGCCAGCAGCGTGACCCCCCGGCTAGCGGAATCCTACAATGAGCAGTTCTTC
TRBD1 | few | TRBJ1-5 | TRBV10-3 | CAISESGRQGAFQPQHF | TGTGCCATCAGTGAGTCAGGGAGACAGGGGGCATTTCAGCCCCAGCATTTT
- | - | TRBJ1-2 | TRBV20-1 | CSATTDSFYGYTF | TGCAGTGCTACGACAGACTCCTTTTATGGCTACACCTTC
- | - | TRBJ2-5 | TRBV10-3 | CATVSEETQYF | TGTGCCACGGTGAGCGAGGAGACCCAGTACTTC
- | few | TRBJ2-6 | TRBV7-3 | CASSHTGAGANVLTF | TGTGCCAGCAGCCACACGGGGGCTGGGGCCAACGTCCTGACTTTC
TRBD2 | - | TRBJ2-1 | TRBV4-3 | CASSQEGGGLDEQFF | TGCGCCAGCAGCCAAGAGGGCGGGGGGCTCGATGAGCAGTTCTTC
TRBD1 | - | TRBJ2-7 | TRBV7-7 | CASSVGTGGGEQYF | TGTGCTAGCAGCGTGGGGACAGGGGGTGGCGAGCAGTACTTC
- | - | TRBJ2-3 | TRBV29-1 | CSVERSPADTQYF | TGCAGCGTTGAACGGAGTCCCGCAGATACGCAGTATTTT
TRBD2 | once | TRBJ2-5 | TRBV4-3 | CASSQVRGGETQYF | TGCGCCAGCAGCCAAGTCCGGGGAGGGGAGACCCAGTACTTC
- | - | TRBJ2-5 | TRBV18 | CASSPTKTPGEQYF | TGTGCCAGCTCACCAACAAAGACCCCGGGGGAGCAGTACTTC
- | few | TRBJ2-7 | TRBV6-6 | CASSSTEYEQYF | TGTGCCAGCAGTTCGACTGAGTACGAGCAGTACTTC
TRBD1 | once | TRBJ1-5 | TRBV7-8 | CASSLGLLDRAGQSQHF | TGTGCCAGCAGCTTAGGATTATTGGACAGGGCCGGTCAGTCCCAGCATTTT
- | - | TRBJ2-1 | TRBV20-1 | CSARSSGGNEQFF | TGCAGTGCTAGATCTTCCGGGGGCAATGAGCAGTTCTTC
- | - | TRBJ1-1 | TRBV12-3/TRBV12-4 | CASTITRIIDEAFF | TGTGCCAGCACCATAACAAGGATCATTGATGAAGCTTTCTTT
- | - | TRBJ1-5 | TRBV9 | CASSVAGSNQPQHF | TGTGCCAGCAGCGTGGCGGGTAGCAATCAGCCCCAGCATTTT
TRBD1 | - | TRBJ2-7 | TRBV4-3 | CASSQDYQTGAYEQYF | TGCGCCAGCAGCCAAGATTACCAGACAGGGGCCTACGAGCAGTACTTC